The 32 T cell receptor beta chains in this list originate from one sample, sequenced in a study of a mutant IDH1 vaccine in newly diagnosed glioma. Described time point: week 35, safety follow-up. Every single dose of the vaccine, 300 ug of mutant IDH1 20-mer peptide, came with topical imiquimod. Their antigen targets remain unknown. The repertoire was sequenced with immunoSEQ multiplex PCR; TCRdb's copy has only in-frame clones and lacks some. The profile covers roughly 38,000 clones, with 75% to 90% appearing a single time and less than 2% taken by the ten largest. The sequenced sample was PBMCs, obtained from a glioma patient whose treatment included an IDH1 peptide vaccine. These receptors all come from a middle-aged man with glioma.

The chain employs TRBV7-2 and TRBJ2-7; no clear D. The CDR3 runs to 14 residues. Germline V lookup: CDR1 SGHTA, CDR2 FQGNSA. V was trimmed by 1 base and J by 2 bases, leaving 9 bases between them. CDR3 region: CASSLVAETYEQYF. Here the CDR3 DNA reads TGTGCCAGCAGCTTAGTGGCAGAGACCTACGAGCAGTACTTC.

This clone has only one observation. The chain combines TRBV5-1 with TRBJ2-5, with D possibly TRBD1 on 5 matching bases. Trimming removed 4 bases at V and 3 bases at J, with 13 bases between. From germline, CDR1 is SGHRS and CDR2 YFSETQ. The CDR3 loop spans 14 amino acids. CDR3 nucleotides: TGCGCCAGCAGCCCCCCTCTGACAGAAGAGACCCAGTACTTC. It codes for CASSPPLTEETQYF.

The rearrangement links TRBV10-3 to TRBJ2-1; D is possibly TRBD1 (5 bases). The CDR3 has 15 residues. V was shortened by 0 bases and J by 7 bases, with 13 bases between the two germline ends. Looked up from germline, CDR1 is ENHRY and CDR2 is SYGVKD. The CDR3 bases are TGTGCCATCAGTGAGTCGAGCAGGGTCAAGAATGAGCAGTTCTTC. The encoded protein is CAISESSRVKNEQFF.

The V call is TRBV6-1, the J call TRBJ1-1; the D is unclear. Germline CDR1 reads MNHNS; CDR2 reads SASEGT. The CDR3 is made up of 13 amino acids. Trimming removed 7 bases from V and 3 bases from J, with 12 bases in between. This CDR3 reads CASNQPQDTEAFF. In DNA, the CDR3 is TGTGCCAGCAACCAGCCCCAGGACACTGAAGCTTTCTTT.

The chain has TRBV28 and TRBJ2-7, with 7 bases identical to TRBD1. The germline gives CDR1 MDHEN, CDR2 SYDVKM. J gave up 2 bases and V 4 bases, and 2 bases lay outside the gene matches. The CDR3 runs to 13 residues. CDR3 loop: CASSSRGPYEQYF. CDR3 DNA: TGTGCCAGCAGTTCGAGGGGGCCCTACGAGCAGTACTTC.

This chain links TRBV7-9 with TRBJ1-1; no clear D. Germline loops: CDR1 SEHNR, CDR2 FQNEAQ (reference sequence). With 1 base removed from V and 6 bases from J, the gap between germline ends came to 6 bases. The CDR3 spans 12 residues. Here the CDR3 DNA reads TGTGCCAGCAGCTTAGAGGGTGCTGAAGCTTTCTTT. It specifies CASSLEGAEAFF.

This chain joins TRBV28 and TRBJ2-7; D may be TRBD2 (5 bases). Between the trimmed V and J ends, which lost 5 bases and 4 bases, there was a span of 21 bases. Germline assignment: CDR1 MDHEN and CDR2 SYDVKM. This CDR3 is 16 amino acids long. The CDR3 coding sequence is TGTGCCAGCAGTCCCTCGGGGATGCCTAACGGGTACGAGCAGTACGTC. It yields the protein CASSPSGMPNGYEQYV.

J is TRBJ2-1 and V is TRBV6-5; 9 bases agree with TRBD2. The CDR3 spans 16 residues. Germline-derived CDR1 and CDR2 are MNHEY and SVGAGI. J was trimmed by 8 bases and V by 0 bases; bases with no gene match: 8. The DNA of the CDR3 is TGTGCCAGCAGTTACTCGAGAGGCGGGGGGGCCGATGAGCAGTTCTTC. This encodes CASSYSRGGGADEQFF.

The V gene is TRBV10-3, the J gene TRBJ1-1; maybe TRBD1 (5 bases). Trimming pared 2 bases from V and 5 bases from J, leaving 21 bases between. Germline assignment: CDR1 ENHRY and CDR2 SYGVKD. The length of the CDR3 is 17 residues. The CDR3 coding sequence is TGTGCCATCAGTGAGGCTCACAGGAGCCTTCGGGGGACTGAAGCTTTCTTT. Translated: CAISEAHRSLRGTEAFF.

This sequence joins TRBV4-1 and TRBJ2-2; D might be TRBD2 (7 bases). Germline CDR1 MGHRA, CDR2 YSYEKL. The CDR3 sequence is 18 residues long. Trimming removed 3 bases from V and 8 bases from J, with 25 bases in between. This chain's CDR3 is CASSHTQGGGLPGGELFF. The CDR3 nucleotides read TGCGCCAGCAGCCACACCCAAGGCGGGGGCCTCCCTGGGGGGGAGCTGTTTTTT.

The chain links TRBV7-2 to TRBJ1-2; D remains unclear. Looked up from germline, CDR1 is SGHTA and CDR2 is FQGNSA. Trimming stripped 2 bases from V and 4 bases from J, with 11 bases between. The CDR3 loop spans 14 amino acids. The CDR3, as DNA: TGTGCCAGCAGCTTAAGGGAACTACCCTATGGCTACACCTTC. This sequence encodes CASSLRELPYGYTF.

Remarks on this clone: The same CDR3 also results from other DNA sequences found in this sample. The chain links TRBV5-4 to TRBJ1-1, with 8 bases matching TRBD1. CDR3 size: 15 residues. In germline, CDR1 is SGHNT, CDR2 YYREEE (reference sequence). V shed 4 bases and J 1 base; nucleotides not matched to a gene: 6. The CDR3 coding sequence is TGTGCCAGCAGCGATTCCACAGGGGGGAACACTGAAGCTTTCTTT. Protein: CASSDSTGGNTEAFF.

The chain couples TRBV28 to TRBJ1-1; possible D gene TRBD1, 6 bases. The CDR3 loop spans 14 amino acids. Trimming removed 5 bases from V and 4 bases from J, with 14 bases in between. CDR1 MDHEN and CDR2 SYDVKM come from the germline V gene. The CDR3: CASSEQGRVTEAFF. DNA for the CDR3: TGTGCCAGCAGTGAACAGGGAAGGGTCACTGAAGCTTTCTTT.

The chain uses TRBV6-4 and TRBJ2-6, with no clear D. The CDR3 is 16 amino acids. Germline CDR1 reads MRHNA; CDR2 reads SNTAGT. The V end lost 4 bases, the J end lost 5 bases, and 15 bases lay between the germline ends. The CDR3 coding sequence is TGTGCCAGCAGTGGGTTTCGACAAAGTCGGGCCAACGTCCTGACTTTC. Its translation: CASSGFRQSRANVLTF.

This clone occurred a few times. This chain uses TRBV6-1 with TRBJ1-2; TRBD1 is a possible D gene (5 bases). Trimming left V 6 bases short and J 8 bases short, with 13 bases between. CDR1 is MNHNS and CDR2 is SASEGT in the germline V gene. The CDR3 runs to 12 residues. CDR3 residues: CASSGPRGGYTF. The CDR3 coding sequence is TGTGCCAGCAGCGGACCAAGGGGCGGCTACACCTTC.

The gene calls are TRBV4-2 and TRBJ1-4, with a weak D call TRBD1 (6 bases). V lost 1 base and J lost 1, with 10 bases in between. CDR3 length: 16 amino acids. CDR1 and CDR2 (germline): LGHNA, YNFKEQ. CDR3 region: CASSQVVGGTNEKLFF. The CDR3 nucleotides read TGTGCCAGCAGCCAAGTGGTAGGGGGAACTAATGAAAAACTGTTTTTT.

The chain links TRBV5-1 to TRBJ2-7; TRBD2 might be the D (6 bases). Trimming pared 8 bases from V and 1 base from J, leaving 13 bases between. Germline-derived CDR1 and CDR2 are SGHRS and YFSETQ. CDR3 length equals 13 residues. DNA for the CDR3: TGCGCCAGTTCCAGCGGGCAATCCTACGAGCAGTACTTC. Protein: CASSSGQSYEQYF.

This chain links TRBV6-5 with TRBJ1-1; D gene ambiguous. The CDR3 is 15 residues long. The ends were cut back, 3 bases at V and 0 bases at J, with 11 bases in the middle. The germline V gene encodes CDR1 MNHEY and CDR2 SVGAGI. This chain's CDR3 is CASSYREGMNTEAFF. In DNA, the CDR3 is TGTGCCAGCAGTTATAGGGAGGGTATGAACACTGAAGCTTTCTTT.

The chain joins TRBV19 to TRBJ2-7; 8 bases match TRBD2. The trim removed 3 bases at V and 5 bases at J, leaving 9 bases unmatched. The CDR3 has 15 residues. Germline V gives CDR1 LNHDA, CDR2 SQIVND (reference sequence). The CDR3 protein is CASSMASGRGNEQYF. The CDR3 DNA reads as TGTGCCAGTAGTATGGCCAGCGGGAGAGGTAACGAGCAGTACTTC.

J is TRBJ2-1 and V is TRBV2; D unclear. The CDR3 is 14 amino acids. V shed 2 bases and J shed 6 bases, with 11 bases lying between them. CDR1 SNHLY and CDR2 FYNNEI come from the germline V gene. CDR3 sequence (DNA): TGTGCCAGCAGTGAACTAGTATCGACCAATGAGCAGTTCTTC. As protein: CASSELVSTNEQFF.

This chain links TRBV19 with TRBJ1-1, with D tentatively TRBD1 (6 bases). Germline V gives CDR1 LNHDA, CDR2 SQIVND (reference sequence). Trimming cost V 5 bases and J 0 bases, with 10 bases left between them. This CDR3 has 14 residues. The CDR3 reads CASSVQGLNTEAFF. The DNA for the CDR3 is TGTGCCAGTAGTGTCCAGGGGCTGAACACTGAAGCTTTCTTT.

This clone was recorded only once. The chain joins TRBV5-6 to TRBJ2-4, with 7 bases lining up with TRBD1. Germline loops: CDR1 SGHDT, CDR2 YYEEEE. CDR3 length: 14 residues. J gave up 9 bases and V 2 bases, and 8 bases lay outside the gene matches. DNA of the CDR3: TGTGCCAGCAGCTTCCGGACAGGTCTGGGCATTCAGTACTTC. Translation: CASSFRTGLGIQYF. Supplemented by reference TRBV5-6 and TRBJ2-4, the full variable domain reads DAGVTQSPTHLIKTRGQQVTLRCSPKSGHDTVSWYQQALGQGPQFIFQYYEEEERQRGNFPDRFSGHQFPNYSSELNVNALLLGDSALYLCASSFRTGLGIQYFGAGTRLSVL.

V and J are TRBV13 and TRBJ2-3, with 14 positions matching TRBD2. CDR3 length equals 16 residues. V shed 5 bases and J 1 base; nucleotides not matched to a gene: 2. CDR1 and CDR2 (germline): PRHDT, FYEKMQ (reference sequence). DNA for the CDR3: TGTGCCAGCAGCCAGGGACTAGCGGGAGGCACAGATACGCAGTATTTT. Translating gives CASSQGLAGGTDTQYF.

The chain employs TRBV2 and TRBJ1-6; 7 bases align to TRBD1. CDR1 and CDR2 (germline): SNHLY, FYNNEI. The CDR3 is 12 residues long. Trimming cost V 4 bases and J 13 bases; bases outside gene matches: 4. The DNA of the CDR3 is TGTGCCAGCAGTGTGCCGGGACAGCCCCTCCACTTT. This gives the protein CASSVPGQPLHF.

V gene TRBV19 combines with J gene TRBJ1-3; no definite D call. In germline, CDR1 is LNHDA, CDR2 SQIVND (reference sequence). CDR3 length: 17 amino acids. V gave up 3 bases and J gave up 1 base, with 16 bases separating them. The CDR3 protein is CASSIRTLPTSGNTIYF. The DNA for the CDR3 is TGTGCCAGTAGTATTCGGACCTTACCCACATCTGGAAACACCATATATTTT.

The CDR3 loop reads CASTLGEYGYTF. CDR3 DNA sequence: TGTGCCAGCACCCTAGGAGAATATGGCTACACCTTC. The chain links TRBV5-5 to TRBJ1-2; D gene uncertain. Germline lookup yields CDR1 SGHKS and CDR2 YYEKEE (reference sequence). The CDR3 consists of 12 residues. Trimming pared 6 bases from V and 5 bases from J, leaving 11 bases between.

This chain's CDR3 is CASSLGTSGYNEQFF. CDR3 nucleotides: TGTGCCAGCAGTTTAGGGACTAGCGGGTACAATGAGCAGTTCTTC. The J gene is TRBJ2-1, the V gene TRBV27; TRBD2 agrees at 12 bases. The CDR3 runs to 15 residues. The V gene end was trimmed by 2 bases and the J gene end by 4 bases; junction bases not matched to a gene: 0. Germline V lookup: CDR1 MNHEY, CDR2 SMNVEV (reference sequence).

The V call is TRBV10-3, the J call TRBJ2-1, with 10 bases that match TRBD2. Germline V gene lookup returns CDR1 ENHRY and CDR2 SYGVKD. The trim removed 3 bases at V and 7 bases at J, leaving 9 bases unmatched. This CDR3 contains 16 residues. The DNA for the CDR3 is TGTGCCATCAGTGAAGTAGGAGCGGGGGGGCGGAATGAGCAGTTCTTC. Encoded protein: CAISEVGAGGRNEQFF.

The chain employs TRBV2 and TRBJ2-5, with TRBD1 as a possible D gene (6 bases). The CDR3 runs to 16 residues. Germline values: CDR1 SNHLY, CDR2 FYNNEI. Trimming pared 4 bases from V and 0 bases from J, leaving 15 bases between. The CDR3: CASSGPGHIYQETQYF. CDR3 DNA sequence: TGTGCCAGCAGTGGTCCGGGACACATTTACCAAGAGACCCAGTACTTC.

The rearrangement joins TRBV4-3 to TRBJ2-1; 9 bases are shared with TRBD2. The CDR3 sequence is 15 residues long. Germline V gene lookup returns CDR1 LGHNA and CDR2 YSLEER. After removal of 4 bases from V and 5 bases from J, the junction contained 6 bases not matched to a gene. The CDR3, as DNA: TGCGCCAGCAGCCCTGACCGGACTAGCGACAATGAGCAGTTCTTC. Amino acid sequence: CASSPDRTSDNEQFF.

The chain recombines TRBV6-1 with TRBJ2-7; D is possibly TRBD1 (5 bases). Germline CDR1 is MNHNS and CDR2 is SASEGT. There are 12 residues in the CDR3. The V gene lost 4 bases and the J gene lost 2 bases, with 6 bases spanning the gap. The CDR3 DNA reads TGTGCCAGCAGTGCGGACACCTACGAGCAGTACGTC. It codes for CASSADTYEQYV.

This clone is medium-sized in the sample. The chain carries TRBV7-2 and TRBJ1-2; D remains unclear. CDR1 is SGHTA, CDR2 FQGNSA, per germline. The CDR3 spans 13 residues. Trimming removed 1 base from V and 1 base from J, with 4 bases in between. The CDR3 here is CASSLDNNYGYTF. Here the CDR3 DNA reads TGTGCCAGCAGCTTAGACAATAACTATGGCTACACCTTC.